The sample holds one count of the clone carrying this T cell receptor beta chain. What it binds is unknown. This sample was included in a study of cytomegalovirus exposure and HLA in healthy donors. With V trimmed by 0 bases and J by 3 bases, 9 bases remained unmatched. CDR3 length equals 19 residues. CDR1 is LGHNA, CDR2 YSLEER, per germline. PCR employed 60 Vbeta and 13 Jbeta primers. Profiling relied on immunoSEQ multiplex PCR, and the TCRdb table lists in-frame clones only, not all of them. Of about 170,000 clones in the sample, about 79% were seen once. Findings of the study overall: Being indistinguishable, some V segments were excluded, TRBV6-2 and TRBV6-3 among them. Among TCR beta chains of equal frequency, HLA-associated ones were more clonally expanded in a later analysis. Reportedly, HLA-A and HLA-B alleles of most subjects were accurately predicted from TCR beta.

The genes are TRBV4-3 and TRBJ2-6; 9 nucleotides agree with TRBD2. Sequences were obtained from PBMCs. The clonotype comes from a female donor in good health and CMV-seronegative. The CDR3 reads CASSQDYGLAGRGANVLTF. The CDR3 bases are TGCGCCAGCAGCCAAGATTACGGGCTAGCGGGACGTGGGGCCAACGTCCTGACTTTC.